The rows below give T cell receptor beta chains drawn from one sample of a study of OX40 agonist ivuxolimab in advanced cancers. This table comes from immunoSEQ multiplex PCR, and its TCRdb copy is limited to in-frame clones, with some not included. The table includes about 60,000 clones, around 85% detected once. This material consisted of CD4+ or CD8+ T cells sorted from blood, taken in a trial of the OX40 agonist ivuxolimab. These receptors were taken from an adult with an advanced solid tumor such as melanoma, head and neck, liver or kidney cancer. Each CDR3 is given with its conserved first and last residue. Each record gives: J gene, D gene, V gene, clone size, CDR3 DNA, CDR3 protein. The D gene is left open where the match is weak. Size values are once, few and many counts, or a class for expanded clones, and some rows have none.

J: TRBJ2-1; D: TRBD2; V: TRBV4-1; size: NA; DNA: TGCGCCAGCAGCCAATCCAGGGCTAGCGGGAGGAATGAGCAGTTCTTC; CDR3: CASSQSRASGRNEQFF
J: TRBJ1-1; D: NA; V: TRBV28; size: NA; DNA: TGTGCCAGCAGTTTATCCACTGAAGCTTTCTTT; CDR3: CASSLSTEAFF
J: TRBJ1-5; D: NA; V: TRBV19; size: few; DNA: TGTGCCAGTAGTATGGGAGGGGTGCGCAATCAGCCCCAGCATTTT; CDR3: CASSMGGVRNQPQHF
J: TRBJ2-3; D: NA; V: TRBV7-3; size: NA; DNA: TGTGCCAGCAGCTTGGGCGGGGGCCGCGCAGATACGCAGTATTTT; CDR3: CASSLGGGRADTQYF
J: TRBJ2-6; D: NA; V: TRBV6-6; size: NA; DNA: TGTGCCACCGGGGCCAACGTCCTGACTTTC; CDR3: CATGANVLTF
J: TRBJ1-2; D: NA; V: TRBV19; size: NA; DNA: TGTGCCAGTAGTAACCAGGCAGCTAACTATGGCTACACCTTC; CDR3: CASSNQAANYGYTF
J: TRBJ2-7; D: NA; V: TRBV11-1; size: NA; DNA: TGTGCCAGCAGCTTACAGCGAACCTCCTACGAGCAGTACTTC; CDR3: CASSLQRTSYEQYF
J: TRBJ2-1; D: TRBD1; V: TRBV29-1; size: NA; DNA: TGCAGCGTCCTACAGGGGTACTACAATGAGCAGTTCTTC; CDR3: CSVLQGYYNEQFF
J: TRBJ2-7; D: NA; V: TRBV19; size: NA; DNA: TGTGCCAGTAGCCCTGGGCACCTGGGCCTCGGAGGATACGAGCAGTACTTC; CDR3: CASSPGHLGLGGYEQYF
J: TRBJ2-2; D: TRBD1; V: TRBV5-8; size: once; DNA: TGTGCCAGCAGCTTGGCCGGACAGGGGGCGAACACCGGGGAGCTGTTTTTT; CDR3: CASSLAGQGANTGELFF
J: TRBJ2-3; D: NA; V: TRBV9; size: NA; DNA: TGTGCCAGCAGCCCCTCTTCGTTCTCCGCAGATACGCAGTATTTT; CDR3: CASSPSSFSADTQYF
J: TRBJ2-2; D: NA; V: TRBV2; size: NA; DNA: TGTGCCAGCAGCGAGCGGACGAACACCGGGGAGCTGTTTTTT; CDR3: CASSERTNTGELFF
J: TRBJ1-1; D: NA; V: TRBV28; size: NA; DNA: TGTGCATCGAAAGGTTGGGATTTCATGAACACTGAAGCTTTCTTT; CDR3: CASKGWDFMNTEAFF
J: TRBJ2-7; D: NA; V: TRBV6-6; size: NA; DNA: TGTGCCAGCAGTTACTCGCCTAGAACAGGTTACGAGCAGTACTTC; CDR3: CASSYSPRTGYEQYF
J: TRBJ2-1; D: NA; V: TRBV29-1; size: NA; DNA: TGCAGCGTGCGGGCGGGTGAGCAGTTCTTC; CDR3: CSVRAGEQFF
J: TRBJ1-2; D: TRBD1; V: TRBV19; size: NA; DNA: TGTGCCAGTAGTATCGGACAGGGGGTTGGGTATGGCTACACCTTC; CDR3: CASSIGQGVGYGYTF
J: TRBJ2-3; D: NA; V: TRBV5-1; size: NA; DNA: TGCGCCAGCAGCTTGGAATTAGTCGGCACAGATACGCAGTATTTT; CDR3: CASSLELVGTDTQYF
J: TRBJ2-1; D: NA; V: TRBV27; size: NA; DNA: TGTGCCAGCCAGGGTCGCGGGCGCTACAATGAGCAGTTCTTC; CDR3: CASQGRGRYNEQFF